The sample holds many counts of the clone carrying this T cell receptor (beta chain). TCRdb redid the calling of the 5' RACE reads with MiXCR, one entry per CDR3 protein. The sample lists about 22,000 distinct CDR3 sequences; around 9.3% were seen once. These data come from a study of neurological immune-mediated disorders. Trimming took 0 bases from V and 7 from J; bases not matched to a gene: 8. The V gene's germline CDR1 is KGHSH and CDR2 LQKENI. This CDR3 has 15 amino acids. This rearrangement joins TRBV18 to TRBJ2-7; 8 nucleotides match TRBD2. The TCR comes from a woman aged 55-70 years with HTLV-1-associated myelopathy (HAM/TSP). The source material was PBMCs. The chain's CDR3 is CASSPPSGDPPEQYF. CDR3 DNA: TGTGCCAGCTCACCACCTAGCGGGGATCCCCCTGAGCAGTACTTC.